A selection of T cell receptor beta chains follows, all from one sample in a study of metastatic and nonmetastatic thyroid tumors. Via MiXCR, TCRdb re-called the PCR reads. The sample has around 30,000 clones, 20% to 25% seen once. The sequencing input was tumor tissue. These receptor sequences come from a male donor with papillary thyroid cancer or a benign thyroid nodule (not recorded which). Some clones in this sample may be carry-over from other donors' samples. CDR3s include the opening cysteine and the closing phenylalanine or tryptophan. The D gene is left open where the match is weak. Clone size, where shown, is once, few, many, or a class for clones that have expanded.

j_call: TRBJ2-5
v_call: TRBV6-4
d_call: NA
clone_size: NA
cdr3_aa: CASREEKQYF
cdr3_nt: TGTGCCAGCAGGGAAGAGAAGCAGTACTTC

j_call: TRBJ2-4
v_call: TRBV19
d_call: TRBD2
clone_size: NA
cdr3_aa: CASSLADGGLYF
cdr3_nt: TGTGCCAGTAGTCTAGCGGACGGGGGTTTGTACTTC

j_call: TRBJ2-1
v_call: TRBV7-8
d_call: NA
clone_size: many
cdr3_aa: CASSLPSTGRGEQFF
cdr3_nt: TGTGCCAGCAGCCTCCCGTCTACCGGGCGGGGTGAGCAGTTCTTC

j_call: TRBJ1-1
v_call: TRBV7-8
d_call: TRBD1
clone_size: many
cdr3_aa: CASSLFSGQGNTEAFF
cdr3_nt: TGTGCCAGCAGCTTATTTTCGGGACAGGGGAACACTGAAGCTTTCTTT

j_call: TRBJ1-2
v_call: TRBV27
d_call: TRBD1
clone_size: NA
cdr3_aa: CASSLTTGLSSGYTF
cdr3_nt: TGTGCCAGCAGTTTGACGACAGGGTTATCTTCTGGCTACACCTTC

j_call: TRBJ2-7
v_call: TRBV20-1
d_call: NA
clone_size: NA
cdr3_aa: CSARDAYSGNSNEQYF
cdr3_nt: TGCAGTGCTAGAGATGCTTACTCGGGGAATTCAAACGAGCAGTACTTC

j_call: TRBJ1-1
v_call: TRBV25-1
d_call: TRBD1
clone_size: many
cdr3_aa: CASSDPGQGRAFF
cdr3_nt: TGTGCCAGCAGTGACCCCGGACAGGGTAGAGCTTTCTTT

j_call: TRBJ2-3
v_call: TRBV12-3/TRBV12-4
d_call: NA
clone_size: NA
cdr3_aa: CASSLFGSDTQYF
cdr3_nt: TGTGCCAGCAGTTTATTCGGTTCAGATACGCAGTATTTT

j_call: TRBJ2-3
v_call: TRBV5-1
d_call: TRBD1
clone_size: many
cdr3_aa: CASSLGGTGMATQYF
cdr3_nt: TGCGCCAGCAGCTTGGGCGGGACAGGAATGGCTACGCAGTATTTT

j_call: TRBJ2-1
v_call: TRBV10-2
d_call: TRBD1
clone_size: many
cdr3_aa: CASRGQGAANEQFF
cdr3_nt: TGCGCCAGTAGGGGACAGGGGGCAGCTAATGAGCAGTTCTTC

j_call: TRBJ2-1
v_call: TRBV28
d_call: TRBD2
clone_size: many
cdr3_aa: CASSRLGGASGRSFF
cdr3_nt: TGTGCCAGCAGCCGCCTAGGCGGGGCTAGCGGGAGGTCGTTCTTC

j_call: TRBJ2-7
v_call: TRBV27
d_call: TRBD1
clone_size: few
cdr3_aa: CASSSPGQGFYEQYF
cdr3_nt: TGTGCCAGCAGTTCTCCGGGACAGGGATTCTACGAGCAGTACTTC

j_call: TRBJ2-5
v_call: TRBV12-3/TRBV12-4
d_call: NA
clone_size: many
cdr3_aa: CASTQWGGGQETQYF
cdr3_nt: TGTGCCAGCACCCAATGGGGTGGTGGCCAAGAGACCCAGTACTTC

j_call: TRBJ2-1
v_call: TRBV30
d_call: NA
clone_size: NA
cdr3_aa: CAWSPRYNEQFF
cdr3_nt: TGTGCCTGGAGCCCCCGATACAATGAGCAGTTCTTC

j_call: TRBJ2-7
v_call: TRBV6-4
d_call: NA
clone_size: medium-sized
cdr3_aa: CASSQQQGGEQYF
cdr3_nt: TGTGCCAGCAGTCAACAACAGGGCGGCGAGCAGTACTTC

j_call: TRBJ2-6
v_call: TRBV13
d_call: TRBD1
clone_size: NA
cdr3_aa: CASSSSWMGQGAFGANVLTF
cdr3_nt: TGTGCCAGCAGCTCAAGCTGGATGGGACAGGGGGCTTTTGGGGCCAACGTCCTGACTTTC

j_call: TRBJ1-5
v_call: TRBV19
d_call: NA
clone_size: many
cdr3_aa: CASRDSNQPQHF
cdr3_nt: TGTGCCAGTAGGGACAGCAATCAGCCCCAGCATTTT

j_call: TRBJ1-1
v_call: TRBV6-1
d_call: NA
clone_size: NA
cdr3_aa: CASTRISGGGNTEAFF
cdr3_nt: TGTGCCAGCACCCGGATAAGTGGAGGAGGGAACACTGAAGCATTCTTT

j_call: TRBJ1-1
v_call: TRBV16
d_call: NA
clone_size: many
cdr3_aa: CASSQTRDGEALF
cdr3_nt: TGTGCCAGCAGCCAAACCAGAGACGGGGAAGCTCTCTTT

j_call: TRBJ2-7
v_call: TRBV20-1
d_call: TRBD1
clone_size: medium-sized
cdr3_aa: CSARDGDSPYHEQYF
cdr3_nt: TGCAGTGCTAGAGATGGGGACAGCCCCTACCACGAGCAGTACTTC

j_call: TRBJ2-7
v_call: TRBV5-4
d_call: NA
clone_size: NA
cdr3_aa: CAISQVSEYEQYF
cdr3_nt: TGTGCCATCAGCCAGGTTTCTGAGTACGAGCAGTACTTC

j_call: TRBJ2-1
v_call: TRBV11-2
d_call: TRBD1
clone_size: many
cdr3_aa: CASSLGTGASLSNEQFF
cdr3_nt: TGTGCCAGCAGCTTAGGGACAGGGGCTTCCCTTTCGAATGAGCAGTTCTTC

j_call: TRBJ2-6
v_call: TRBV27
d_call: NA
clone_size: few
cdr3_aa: CASSLGSAGSNVLTF
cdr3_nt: TGTGCCAGCAGTTTAGGAAGTGCTGGGTCCAACGTCCTGACTTTC

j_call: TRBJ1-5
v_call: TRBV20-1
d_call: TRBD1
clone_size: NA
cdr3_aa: CSARQTGNNQPQHF
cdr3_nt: TGCAGTGCTAGACAGACAGGGAACAATCAGCCCCAGCACTTT

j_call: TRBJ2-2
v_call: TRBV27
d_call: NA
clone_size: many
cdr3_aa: CASSIGTGELFF
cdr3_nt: TGTGCCAGCAGTATCGGCACCGGGGAGCTGTTTTTT

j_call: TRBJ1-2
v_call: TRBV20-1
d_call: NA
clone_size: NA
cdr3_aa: CSATEAAGSEGYTF
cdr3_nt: TGCAGTGCCACCGAAGCAGCAGGGTCAGAAGGCTACACCTTC

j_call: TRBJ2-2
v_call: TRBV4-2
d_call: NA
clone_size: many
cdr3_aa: CASSQEGGWSSGELFF
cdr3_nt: TGTGCCAGCAGCCAAGAAGGAGGTTGGTCGTCCGGGGAGCTGTTTTTT

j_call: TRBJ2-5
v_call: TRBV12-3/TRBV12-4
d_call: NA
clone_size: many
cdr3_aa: CASLRAGFGETQYF
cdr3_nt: TGTGCCAGCCTCCGAGCAGGGTTTGGGGAGACCCAGTACTTC

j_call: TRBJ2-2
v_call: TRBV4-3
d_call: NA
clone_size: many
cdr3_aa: CASSQTPGTGELFF
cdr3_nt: TGCGCCAGCAGCCAGACCCCAGGCACCGGGGAGCTGTTTTTT

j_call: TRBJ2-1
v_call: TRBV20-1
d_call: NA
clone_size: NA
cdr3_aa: CSARGILAVEPYNEQFF
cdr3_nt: TGCAGTGCTAGGGGCATTTTAGCGGTAGAACCATACAATGAGCAGTTCTTC

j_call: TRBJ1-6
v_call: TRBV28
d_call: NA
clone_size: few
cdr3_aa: CASSFDSPLHF
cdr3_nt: TGTGCCAGCAGTTTTGATTCACCCCTCCACTTT

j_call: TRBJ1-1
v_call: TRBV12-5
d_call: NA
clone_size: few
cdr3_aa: CASASTAMNTEAFF
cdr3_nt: TGTGCTAGTGCTAGCACAGCCATGAACACTGAAGCTTTCTTT

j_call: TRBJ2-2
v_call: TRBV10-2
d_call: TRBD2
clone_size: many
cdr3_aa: CASGAGLAPSTGELFF
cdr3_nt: TGCGCCAGCGGTGCTGGACTAGCGCCCAGCACCGGGGAGCTGTTTTTT

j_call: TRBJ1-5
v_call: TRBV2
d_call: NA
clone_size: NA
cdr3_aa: CASSPRVGPHQPQHF
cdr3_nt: TGTGCCAGCAGTCCCCGTGTTGGCCCCCATCAGCCCCAGCATTTT

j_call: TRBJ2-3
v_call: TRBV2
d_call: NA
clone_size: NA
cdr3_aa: CSSSGGWGTDTQYF
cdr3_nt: TGTTCCAGCAGTGGCGGATGGGGCACAGATACGCAGTATTTT

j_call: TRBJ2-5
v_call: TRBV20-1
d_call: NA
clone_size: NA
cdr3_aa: CSAYGGSAVGTQYF
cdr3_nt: TGCAGTGCCTATGGTGGTTCCGCCGTAGGGACCCAGTACTTC

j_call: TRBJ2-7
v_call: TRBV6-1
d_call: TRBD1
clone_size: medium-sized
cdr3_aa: CASSGTASSYEQYF
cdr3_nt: TGTGCCAGCTCTGGGACAGCGAGCTCCTACGAGCAGTACTTC